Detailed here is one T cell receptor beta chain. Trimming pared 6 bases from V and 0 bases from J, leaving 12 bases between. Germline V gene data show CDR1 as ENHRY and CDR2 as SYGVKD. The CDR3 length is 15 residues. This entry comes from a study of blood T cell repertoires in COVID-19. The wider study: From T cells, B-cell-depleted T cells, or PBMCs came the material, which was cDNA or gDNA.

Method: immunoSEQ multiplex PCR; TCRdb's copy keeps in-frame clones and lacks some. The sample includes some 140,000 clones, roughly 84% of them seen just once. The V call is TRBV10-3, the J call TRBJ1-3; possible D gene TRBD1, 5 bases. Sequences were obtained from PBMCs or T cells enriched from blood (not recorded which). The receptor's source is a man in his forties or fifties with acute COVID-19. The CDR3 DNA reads TGTGCCATCAGCCAGGGTCTTGGCTCTGGAAACACCATATATTTT. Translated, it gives CAISQGLGSGNTIYF.